The following is a T cell receptor beta chain sequence with its context. TCRdb recomputed calls from the RT-PCR reads with MiXCR, one row per CDR3 protein. In the table there are roughly 550,000 distinct CDR3 sequences, 20% to 25% of which are singletons. Losses at the gene ends were 1 base for V and 5 bases for J; bases not matched to a gene: 12. CDR1 SGHNT and CDR2 YYREEE come from the germline V gene (reference sequence). The CDR3 has 17 amino acids. The data were obtained in a study of response to subunit inactivated influenza vaccine. The same data also contributed to another study, on T cells expressing NK-cell markers. This second study says: cDNA encoding TCR beta was synthesized via 5'RACE template switching incorporating UMIs. In four donors, dominant clonotypes made up roughly 28.3-65% of CD3+CD56-NKG2C+ cells. It was still unclear whether expanded NKG2C+ T cell clones were HCMV specific.

This sequence was found in a man aged 50 to 60 who received an inactivated influenza vaccine. Sequencing was performed on CD4+ T cells sorted from PBMCs, taken 11 to 12 days after vaccination. The chain joins TRBV5-4 to TRBJ2-7, with 10 bases fitting TRBD2. The CDR3 DNA sequence: TGTGCCAGCAGCTTGAAGCTGGGGACTAGCGTTACCCACGAGCAGTACTTC. This encodes CASSLKLGTSVTHEQYF.